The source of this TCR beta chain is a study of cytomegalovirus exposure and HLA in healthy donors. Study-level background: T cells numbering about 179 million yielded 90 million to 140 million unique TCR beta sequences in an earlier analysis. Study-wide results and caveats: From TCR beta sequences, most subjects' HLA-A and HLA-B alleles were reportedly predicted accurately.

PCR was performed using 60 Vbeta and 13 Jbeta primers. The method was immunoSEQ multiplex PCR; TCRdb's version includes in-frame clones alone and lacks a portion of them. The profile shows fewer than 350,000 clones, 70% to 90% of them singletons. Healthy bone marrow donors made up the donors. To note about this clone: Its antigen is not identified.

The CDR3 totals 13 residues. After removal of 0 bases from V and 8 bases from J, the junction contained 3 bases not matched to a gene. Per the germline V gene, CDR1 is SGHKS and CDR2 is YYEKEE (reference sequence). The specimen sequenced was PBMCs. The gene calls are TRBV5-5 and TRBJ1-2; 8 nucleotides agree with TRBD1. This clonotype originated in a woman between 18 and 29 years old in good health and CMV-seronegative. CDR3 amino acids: CASSLGTGRGYTF. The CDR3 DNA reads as TGTGCCAGCAGCTTGGGGACAGGGAGAGGCTACACCTTC.